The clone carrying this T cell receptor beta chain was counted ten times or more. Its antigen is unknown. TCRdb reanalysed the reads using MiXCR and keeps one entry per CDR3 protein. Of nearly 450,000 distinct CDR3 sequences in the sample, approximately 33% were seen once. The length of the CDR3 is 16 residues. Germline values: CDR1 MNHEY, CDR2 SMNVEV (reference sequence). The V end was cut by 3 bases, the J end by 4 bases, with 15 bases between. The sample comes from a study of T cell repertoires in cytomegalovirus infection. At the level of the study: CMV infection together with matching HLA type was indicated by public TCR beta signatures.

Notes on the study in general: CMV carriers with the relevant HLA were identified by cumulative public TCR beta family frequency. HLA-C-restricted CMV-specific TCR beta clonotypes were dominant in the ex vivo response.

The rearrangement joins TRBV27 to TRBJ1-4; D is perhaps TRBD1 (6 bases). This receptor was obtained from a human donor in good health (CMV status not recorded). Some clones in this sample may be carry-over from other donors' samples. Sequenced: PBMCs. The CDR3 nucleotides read TGTGCCAGCAGTTTGTTCCCGGGACATATTAATGAAAAACTGTTTTTT. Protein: CASSLFPGHINEKLFF.